Following are 10 T cell receptor beta chains from one sample sequenced in a study of CD8 T cells in Susac syndrome. After extraction with the RNeasy kit, roughly 0.45 to 1 ug of the RNA was reverse transcribed using random hexamers. TCRdb re-analysed the immunoSEQ multiplex PCR reads in MiXCR, keeping a single row per CDR3 protein. Among over 130,000 distinct CDR3 sequences listed, approximately 95% were seen once. The material sequenced was CD4+ T cells from PBMCs. The receptors originated from a human donor with Susac syndrome.

The V call is TRBV20-1, the J call TRBJ1-5, with 8 nucleotides matching TRBD1. CDR1 DFQATT and CDR2 SNEGSKA come from the germline V gene (reference sequence). Losses at the gene ends were 4 bases for V and 0 bases for J; bases not matched to a gene: 5. The CDR3 has 15 residues. This CDR3 reads CSATRQGHSNQPQHF. The CDR3 bases are TGCAGTGCTACCAGACAGGGGCATAGCAATCAGCCCCAGCATTTT.

V gene TRBV30 combines with J gene TRBJ1-1, with D possibly being TRBD1 (5 bases). Germline V gene sequence: CDR1 GTSNPN, CDR2 SVGIG (reference sequence). The V end was cut by 0 bases, the J end by 4 bases, with 9 bases between. The CDR3 runs 13 residues. The chain's CDR3 is CAWSVAGLTEAFF. The CDR3 DNA sequence: TGTGCCTGGAGTGTGGCAGGGCTCACTGAAGCTTTCTTT.

This chain joins TRBV12-3 or TRBV12-4 and TRBJ1-5; D is ambiguous. The V and J ends lost 3 bases and 9 bases respectively, with 12 bases between them. The CDR3 contains 13 residues. CDR3 sequence reads: CASSLIDRPPQHF. In DNA, the CDR3 is TGTGCCAGCAGTTTGATAGACCGCCCGCCCCAGCATTTT.

The chain couples TRBV23-1 to TRBJ2-1; TRBD2 agrees at 11 bases. TRBV23-1 is given ORF status, its function remaining uncertain. Trimming removed 8 bases from V and 7 bases from J; junction bases left unmatched: 13. The CDR3 is 16 amino acids. This CDR3 reads CASRRLAGPLENEQFF. As DNA, the CDR3 is TGCGCCAGCCGCCGACTAGCGGGGCCGCTTGAGAATGAGCAGTTCTTC.

The chain uses TRBV20-1 and TRBJ2-7; D gene uncertain. CDR3 length: 14 amino acids. Looked up from germline, CDR1 is DFQATT and CDR2 is SNEGSKA (reference sequence). With 4 bases removed from V and 0 bases from J, the gap between germline ends came to 13 bases. The CDR3 sequence: CSANAGLSSYEQYF. The CDR3 nucleotides read TGCAGTGCTAATGCAGGTTTGAGCTCCTACGAGCAGTACTTC.

J is TRBJ1-1 and V is TRBV15; D might be TRBD1 (5 bases). The V and J ends lost 2 bases and 1 base respectively, with 11 bases between them. CDR1 is LNHNV and CDR2 is YYDKDF in the germline V gene (reference sequence). This CDR3 comprises 15 residues. DNA for the CDR3: TGTGCCACCAGCAGACTTGGGGCAGGGAACACTGAAGCTTTCTTT. Translated, it gives CATSRLGAGNTEAFF.

The rearrangement joins TRBV9 to TRBJ1-6, with TRBD1 as a possible D gene (5 bases). Germline V gives CDR1 SGDLS, CDR2 YYNGEE. Trimming removed 3 bases at V and 7 bases at J, with 11 bases between. The CDR3 contains 14 residues. CDR3 sequence (DNA): TGTGCCAGCAGCGGGGATGACAGAAATTCACCCCTCCACTTT. This sequence encodes CASSGDDRNSPLHF.

The V gene is TRBV12-3 or TRBV12-4, the J gene TRBJ1-1; no definite D call. The germline V and J ends were trimmed by 7 bases and 0 bases, with 15 bases remaining between them. The CDR3 is made up of 15 amino acids. This CDR3 reads CASTSPRGMNTEAFF. For the CDR3, the DNA is TGTGCCAGCACCTCTCCGCGAGGGATGAACACTGAAGCTTTCTTT.

The J gene is TRBJ1-3, the V gene TRBV21-1; TRBD1 reflects the table's D call only, with no check against the DNA. TRBV21-1 is an annotated pseudogene. This CDR3 is built from 15 residues. The CDR3, as DNA: TGTGCCAGCAGCAAAACAGGACCGAAGGGAAACACCATATATTTT. It codes for CASSKTGPKGNTIYF.

The V gene is TRBV29-1, the J gene TRBJ2-1, with D uncertain. Germline V gene sequence: CDR1 SQVTM, CDR2 ANQGSEA. This CDR3 has 12 residues. Deletions cut 5 bases from V and 4 bases from J, with 9 bases between. In nucleotides, the CDR3 is TGCAGCGTTCATATCTATTACAATGAGCAGTTCTTC. Translation: CSVHIYYNEQFF.